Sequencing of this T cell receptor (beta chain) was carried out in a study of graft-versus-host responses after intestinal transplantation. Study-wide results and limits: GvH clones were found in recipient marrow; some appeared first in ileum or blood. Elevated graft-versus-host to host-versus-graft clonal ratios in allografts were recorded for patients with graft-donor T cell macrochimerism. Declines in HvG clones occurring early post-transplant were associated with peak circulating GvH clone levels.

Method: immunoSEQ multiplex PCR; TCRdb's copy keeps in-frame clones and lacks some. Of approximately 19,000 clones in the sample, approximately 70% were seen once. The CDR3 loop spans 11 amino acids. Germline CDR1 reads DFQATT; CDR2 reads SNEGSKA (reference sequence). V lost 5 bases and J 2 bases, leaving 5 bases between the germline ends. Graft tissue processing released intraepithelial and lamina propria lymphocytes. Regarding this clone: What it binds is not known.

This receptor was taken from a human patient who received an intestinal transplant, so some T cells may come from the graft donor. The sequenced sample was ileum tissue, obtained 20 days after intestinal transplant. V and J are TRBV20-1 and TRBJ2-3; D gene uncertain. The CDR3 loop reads CSAPLTDTQYF. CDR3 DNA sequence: TGCAGTGCTCCCCTCACAGATACGCAGTATTTT.